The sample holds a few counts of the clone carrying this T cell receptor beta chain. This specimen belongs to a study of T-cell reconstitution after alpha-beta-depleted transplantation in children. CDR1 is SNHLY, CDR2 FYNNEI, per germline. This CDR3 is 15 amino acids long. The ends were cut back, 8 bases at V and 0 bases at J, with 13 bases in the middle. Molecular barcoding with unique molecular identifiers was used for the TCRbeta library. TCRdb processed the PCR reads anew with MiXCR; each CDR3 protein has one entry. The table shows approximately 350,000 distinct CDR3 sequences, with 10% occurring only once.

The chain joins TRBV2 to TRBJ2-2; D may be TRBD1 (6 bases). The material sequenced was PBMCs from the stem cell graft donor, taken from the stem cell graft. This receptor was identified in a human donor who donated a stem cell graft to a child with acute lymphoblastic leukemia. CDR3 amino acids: CASGWTDANTGELFF. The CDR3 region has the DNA TGTGCCAGCGGCTGGACAGACGCGAACACCGGGGAGCTGTTTTTT.